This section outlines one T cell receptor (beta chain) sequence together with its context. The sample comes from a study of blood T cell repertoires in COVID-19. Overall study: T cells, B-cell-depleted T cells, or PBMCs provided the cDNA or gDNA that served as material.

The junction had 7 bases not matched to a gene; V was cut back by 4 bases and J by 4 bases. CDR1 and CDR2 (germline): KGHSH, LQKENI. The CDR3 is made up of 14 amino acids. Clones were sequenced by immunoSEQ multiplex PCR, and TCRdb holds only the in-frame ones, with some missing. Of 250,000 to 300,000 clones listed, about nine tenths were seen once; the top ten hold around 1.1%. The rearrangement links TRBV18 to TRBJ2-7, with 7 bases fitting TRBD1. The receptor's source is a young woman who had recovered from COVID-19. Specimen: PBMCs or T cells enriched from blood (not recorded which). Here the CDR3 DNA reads TGTGCCAGCTCACAGGGGGCAGGGCCTTACGAGCAGTACTTC. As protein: CASSQGAGPYEQYF.